This T cell receptor (beta chain) is drawn from a study of vaccination and CD4 T cells after COVID-19. Study at large: Convalescent donors: six male, four female; seven Caucasian, two Asian, one multiracial, two Hispanic.

The CDR3 spans 15 residues. Germline CDR1 SGHKS, CDR2 YYEKEE (reference sequence). The V and J ends lost 2 bases and 0 bases respectively, with 6 bases between them. Stated treatment: roughly 11-day PBMC culture with coronavirus spike peptide pools or control peptides (ViraFEST assay). For ViraFEST, peptide pools expanded antigen-specific T cells, after which the TCRs were sequenced. Cultures used a few million PBMCs per well, roughly 9.6 IU/ml IL-2 and about 10 ug/ml peptides. The Oncomine TCR Beta short-read assay was what sequenced the DNA obtained from cultured CD4+ T cells. Using its own MiXCR run on the PCR reads, TCRdb lists one record per CDR3 protein. The table lists around 17,000 distinct CDR3 sequences, 30% to 35% of them singletons, with 13% to 15% in the top ten. This clonotype was seen only a few times. The antigen remains unidentified.

Sequencing was done on a sample of cultured CD4+ T cells from blood. This TCR derives from a human donor with COVID-19. The J gene is TRBJ2-6, the V gene TRBV5-5; possibly TRBD1 for D (5 bases). The CDR3 reads CASSLGVSGANVLTF. The CDR3 DNA is TGTGCCAGCAGCTTAGGGGTCTCTGGGGCCAACGTCCTGACTTTC. Full variable domain (rest looked up from reference TRBV5-5 and TRBJ2-6): DAGVTQSPTHLIKTRGQQVTLRCSPISGHKSVSWYQQVLGQGPQFIFQYYEKEERGRGNFPDRFSARQFPNYSSELNVNALLLGDSALYLCASSLGVSGANVLTFGAGSRLTVL.